What follows are 30 T cell receptor beta chains derived from one specimen sequenced in a study of shared clonotypes between healthy human individuals. The repertoire was sequenced with immunoSEQ multiplex PCR; TCRdb's copy has only in-frame clones and lacks some. The sample lists millions of clones; 85% to 95% were seen once. The sample consisted of naive CD4+ T cells sorted from blood. Subset meaning: CD45RA+ positively selected. These receptors came from a man between 18 and 29 years old in good health.

This chain joins TRBV10-1 and TRBJ2-4, with no clear D. Germline V CDR1 and CDR2: WNHNN, SYGVQD (reference sequence). The CDR3 has 16 amino acids. With 0 bases removed from V and 0 bases from J, the gap between germline ends came to 9 bases. CDR3 DNA sequence: TGCGCCAGCAGTGAGTCTGTAGGTCTAGCCAAAAACATTCAGTACTTC. Its protein product is CASSESVGLAKNIQYF.

This chain links TRBV28 with TRBJ2-1, with a weak D call TRBD1 (5 bases). Germline CDR1 is MDHEN and CDR2 is SYDVKM. Between the trimmed V and J ends, which lost 3 bases and 15 bases, there was a span of 9 bases. This CDR3 has 10 amino acids. CDR3 residues: CASSFWGPFF. Here the CDR3 DNA reads TGTGCCAGCAGTTTCTGGGGCCCGTTCTTC.

The chain has TRBV28 and TRBJ1-5; perhaps TRBD1 as D (6 bases). The CDR3 extends over 16 amino acids. Germline loops: CDR1 MDHEN, CDR2 SYDVKM. Trimming stripped 5 bases from V and 5 bases from J, with 19 bases between. CDR3 nucleotides: TGTGCCAGCAGTACCCTCAGGAGGGGGGTTCATCAGCCCCAGCATTTT. It translates to CASSTLRRGVHQPQHF.

The chain links TRBV15 to TRBJ1-4; D perhaps matches TRBD1 (5 bases). Germline V gene sequence: CDR1 LNHNV, CDR2 YYDKDF (reference sequence). Trimming took off 4 bases at V and 5 bases at J, with 11 bases between the two ends. The CDR3 length is 14 residues. In DNA form, the CDR3 reads TGTGCCACCAGCAAAAGCGACAGAAATGAAAAACTGTTTTTT. Encoded protein: CATSKSDRNEKLFF.

The chain carries TRBV7-9 and TRBJ1-2; possibly TRBD1 for D (5 bases). V lost 5 bases, J lost 3 bases, and 10 bases lay in between. Germline V lookup: CDR1 SEHNR, CDR2 FQNEAQ (reference sequence). This CDR3 is built from 13 residues. The CDR3 sequence: CASSRQSHYGYTF. CDR3 DNA: TGTGCCAGCAGCCGACAGTCTCACTATGGCTACACCTTC.

The chain combines TRBV6-5 with TRBJ1-6, with D hard to call. The CDR3 sequence is 14 residues long. V lost 6 bases and J 7 bases, leaving 13 bases between the germline ends. Germline loops: CDR1 MNHEY, CDR2 SVGAGI. The CDR3 DNA follows: TGTGCCAGCAGCAGGACCGGAAAGAATTCACCCCTCCACTTT. As protein: CASSRTGKNSPLHF.

The chain has TRBV10-3 and TRBJ1-3; no definite D call. The CDR3 has 12 residues. V was shortened by 9 bases and J by 3 bases, with 9 bases between the two germline ends. Germline V CDR1 and CDR2: ENHRY, SYGVKD. The CDR3 reads CAIRAGGNTIYF. In DNA, the CDR3 is TGTGCCATTCGGGCGGGTGGAAACACCATATATTTT.

V and J are TRBV6-6 and TRBJ2-1; 10 bases agree with TRBD2. This CDR3 is 14 amino acids long. Trimming cost V 7 bases and J 12 bases; bases outside gene matches: 12. CDR1 MNHNY and CDR2 SVGAGI come from the germline V gene (reference sequence). In DNA, the CDR3 is TGTGCCAGCACCCCTGGGACTAGCGCTTTCGCGCAGTTCTTC. As protein: CASTPGTSAFAQFF.

The V gene is TRBV10-3, the J gene TRBJ1-2; TRBD1 agrees at 8 bases. The CDR3 spans 12 residues. V shed 10 bases, J shed 2 bases, and the junction held 3 bases outside the gene matches. Per the germline V gene, CDR1 is ENHRY and CDR2 is SYGVKD. The CDR3 DNA follows: TGTGCCACCTGGACAGGGAACTATGGCTACACCTTC. This sequence encodes CATWTGNYGYTF.

The chain links TRBV9 to TRBJ2-3; D is undetermined. Germline V lookup: CDR1 SGDLS, CDR2 YYNGEE. The germline V and J ends were trimmed by 4 bases and 2 bases, with 5 bases remaining between them. There are 12 residues in the CDR3. CDR3 in DNA: TGTGCCAGCAGCCCCGTCACAGATACGCAGTATTTT. It yields the protein CASSPVTDTQYF.

The chain links TRBV7-2 to TRBJ2-7; no clear D gene. Germline CDR1 and CDR2: SGHTA and FQGNSA. The CDR3 covers 15 residues. Trimming pared 2 bases from V and 1 base from J, leaving 12 bases between. The CDR3 sequence: CASSLMAVGSYEQYF. CDR3 coding DNA: TGTGCCAGCAGCTTAATGGCTGTCGGTTCCTACGAGCAGTACTTC.

For this clone: Other DNA sequences in the sample encode the same CDR3. This chain joins TRBV5-1 and TRBJ2-1; 11 bases align to TRBD2. Trimming cost V 4 bases and J 3 bases; bases outside gene matches: 3. The CDR3 consists of 15 residues. Germline assignment: CDR1 SGHRS and CDR2 YFSETQ. CDR3 loop: CASSRLAGGYNEQFF. The CDR3 DNA follows: TGCGCCAGCAGCCGGCTAGCGGGGGGCTACAATGAGCAGTTCTTC.

The rearrangement uses TRBV5-1 and TRBJ1-3; TRBD1 aligns across 10 bases. V dropped 3 bases and J dropped 3; count of bases not matched to a gene: 9. This CDR3 has 17 residues. CDR1 SGHRS and CDR2 YFSETQ come from the germline V gene. The CDR3 bases are TGCGCCAGCAGCTCGGAGGGACAGGGGTCATTTGGAAACACCATATATTTT. Protein product: CASSSEGQGSFGNTIYF.

The V gene is TRBV5-1, the J gene TRBJ1-2, with D unclear. V shed 4 bases and J shed 4 bases, with 17 bases lying between them. CDR1 and CDR2 (germline): SGHRS, YFSETQ. This CDR3 has 15 residues. CDR3 sequence (DNA): TGCGCCAGCAGCCGGGATGGGGTAGTGGTCTATGGCTACACCTTC. This translates into CASSRDGVVVYGYTF. Together with reference TRBV5-1 and TRBJ1-2, the CDR3 gives the full variable domain: KAGVTQTPRYLIKTRGQQVTLSCSPISGHRSVSWYQQTPGQGLQFLFEYFSETQRNKGNFPGRFSGRQFSNSRSEMNVSTLELGDSALYLCASSRDGVVVYGYTFGSGTRLTVV.

The J gene is TRBJ2-7, the V gene TRBV5-5, with TRBD1 matching 8 bases. Germline V gene lookup returns CDR1 SGHKS and CDR2 YYEKEE (reference sequence). The J segment lost 3 bases and the V segment lost 1 base, leaving 6 bases of the junction unmatched. This CDR3 spans 15 amino acids. CDR3 DNA: TGTGCCAGCAGCTTGTTTCAGGGGGCGGGCTACGAGCAGTACTTC. Translated, it gives CASSLFQGAGYEQYF.

The genes are TRBV19 and TRBJ2-1; the D is unclear. V was shortened by 7 bases and J by 6 bases, with 10 bases between the two germline ends. Germline V gives CDR1 LNHDA, CDR2 SQIVND (reference sequence). This CDR3 spans 12 amino acids. The DNA for the CDR3 is TGTGCCAGTACCTCATGGCGCAATGAGCAGTTCTTC. Translated, it gives CASTSWRNEQFF.

The gene calls are TRBV4-1 and TRBJ2-3; 8 nucleotides match TRBD1. Germline V gene data show CDR1 as MGHRA and CDR2 as YSYEKL. Trimming removed 3 bases from V and 4 bases from J; junction bases left unmatched: 6. This CDR3 region has 15 residues. The CDR3 spells CASSHGTGFPDTQYF. The CDR3 DNA follows: TGCGCCAGCAGCCACGGGACAGGCTTCCCAGATACGCAGTATTTT.

The chain couples TRBV4-3 to TRBJ2-5; D call uncertain. The assigned J gene may be wrong: the sequence end matches TRBJ2-7 better. The germline V gene encodes CDR1 LGHNA and CDR2 YSLEER. The CDR3 loop spans 13 amino acids. The CDR3 DNA reads TGCGCCAGCAGCCAAGACCCCAGTAGCGAGCAGTACTTC. Its protein is CASSQDPSSEQYF.

The gene calls are TRBV10-2 and TRBJ1-3; TRBD1 matches 8 bases. CDR1 is WSHSY, CDR2 SAAADI, per germline. Trimming removed 4 bases from V and 3 bases from J; junction bases left unmatched: 8. The CDR3 covers 16 residues. The CDR3: CASSGADRVIGNTIYF. The CDR3 DNA is TGCGCCAGCAGTGGAGCGGACAGGGTGATTGGAAACACCATATATTTT.

CDR3 sequence (DNA): TGTGCCATCAGTGAGGCGGGGAGGGGAATCGATGGTACTCACTATGGCTACACCTTC. Translating gives CAISEAGRGIDGTHYGYTF. This chain uses TRBV10-3 with TRBJ1-2; a weak D match, TRBD1 (5 bases). The CDR3 contains 19 residues. In germline, CDR1 is ENHRY, CDR2 SYGVKD. Trimming pared 2 bases from V and 3 bases from J, leaving 25 bases between.

The chain combines TRBV6-1 with TRBJ2-3; D unclear. This CDR3 comprises 15 residues. Trimming cost V 6 bases and J 0 bases, with 13 bases left between them. Looked up from germline, CDR1 is MNHNS and CDR2 is SASEGT. CDR3 bases: TGTGCCAGCAGGAAGGACCCCACTAGCACAGATACGCAGTATTTT. Its translation is CASRKDPTSTDTQYF.

The chain employs TRBV30 and TRBJ1-5; no definite D call. The germline V gene encodes CDR1 GTSNPN and CDR2 SVGIG (reference sequence). This CDR3 comprises 14 residues. V lost 6 bases to trimming and J lost 1 base, with 13 bases between them. CDR3 coding DNA: TGTGCCTGCTCAAGGCCGTCAAGCAATCAGCCCCAGCATTTT. Translating it yields CACSRPSSNQPQHF.

The rearrangement links TRBV28 to TRBJ1-1; D is ambiguous. The CDR3 loop spans 15 amino acids. Trimming took 3 bases from V and 1 from J, leaving 12 bases between them. Germline CDR1 and CDR2: MDHEN and SYDVKM. The CDR3 bases are TGTGCCAGCAGTTTCCGCCGTATTACGAACACTGAAGCTTTCTTT. It codes for CASSFRRITNTEAFF.

The gene calls are TRBV7-8 and TRBJ1-1, with 9 bases fitting TRBD1. The CDR3 length is 14 residues. The J segment lost 10 bases and the V segment lost 5 bases, leaving 11 bases of the junction unmatched. Per germline, CDR1 SGHVS and CDR2 FQNEAQ. CDR3 in DNA: TGTGCCAGCAGCCCTGGGACAGGGTTAGGCAGAGCTTTCTTT. Encoded protein: CASSPGTGLGRAFF.

The J gene is TRBJ1-1, the V gene TRBV6-5, with unresolved D. The CDR3 has 11 amino acids. V lost 10 bases to trimming and J lost 1 base, with 7 bases between them. From germline, CDR1 is MNHEY and CDR2 SVGAGI. CDR3 protein: CATTQNTEAFF. For the CDR3, the DNA is TGTGCCACCACGCAGAACACTGAAGCTTTCTTT.

V is TRBV9 and J is TRBJ2-1; D not resolved. V dropped 0 bases and J dropped 5 bases, with 9 bases sitting between them. This CDR3 is 14 amino acids long. The germline V gene has CDR1 SGDLS and CDR2 YYNGEE. CDR3 in amino acids: CASSVVGLNNEQFF. The CDR3 DNA sequence: TGTGCCAGCAGCGTAGTGGGCCTGAACAATGAGCAGTTCTTC.

This clone has just one count. This chain joins TRBV6-1 and TRBJ1-5, with TRBD1 matching over 7 bases. V gave up 7 bases and J gave up 11 bases; unmatched junction bases: 8. The CDR3 consists of 12 residues. Germline loops: CDR1 MNHNS, CDR2 SASEGT. In DNA form, the CDR3 reads TGTGCCAGCAAAGAACAGGGGAAGGCCCAGCATTTT. It codes for CASKEQGKAQHF.

The CDR3 here is CASSSVVGGSGANVLTF. Here the CDR3 DNA reads TGCGCCAGCAGCTCGGTAGTCGGCGGGTCTGGGGCCAACGTCCTGACTTTC. V and J are TRBV5-1 and TRBJ2-6, with a possible D match to TRBD2 (5 bases). Germline CDR1 SGHRS, CDR2 YFSETQ. The CDR3 totals 17 residues. Trimming cost V 3 bases and J 1 base, with 14 bases left between them.

Note on this clone: Other nucleotide sequences in the sample specify the same CDR3. The chain has TRBV9 and TRBJ1-5, with D maybe TRBD1 (5 bases). The CDR3 length is 14 residues. V lost 0 bases to trimming and J lost 4 bases, with 8 bases between them. Germline CDR1 reads SGDLS; CDR2 reads YYNGEE. CDR3 region: CASSVGQINQPQHF. As DNA, the CDR3 is TGTGCCAGCAGCGTAGGACAGATAAATCAGCCCCAGCATTTT.

This sequence joins TRBV18 and TRBJ2-7; D might be TRBD1 or TRBD2, each matching 5 bases. This CDR3 contains 14 residues. Germline V gene lookup returns CDR1 KGHSH and CDR2 LQKENI. The ends were cut back, 5 bases at V and 6 bases at J, with 17 bases in the middle. The CDR3 is CASSSGAFGGEQYF. CDR3 nucleotide sequence: TGTGCCAGCTCATCCGGAGCCTTTGGGGGCGAGCAGTACTTC.